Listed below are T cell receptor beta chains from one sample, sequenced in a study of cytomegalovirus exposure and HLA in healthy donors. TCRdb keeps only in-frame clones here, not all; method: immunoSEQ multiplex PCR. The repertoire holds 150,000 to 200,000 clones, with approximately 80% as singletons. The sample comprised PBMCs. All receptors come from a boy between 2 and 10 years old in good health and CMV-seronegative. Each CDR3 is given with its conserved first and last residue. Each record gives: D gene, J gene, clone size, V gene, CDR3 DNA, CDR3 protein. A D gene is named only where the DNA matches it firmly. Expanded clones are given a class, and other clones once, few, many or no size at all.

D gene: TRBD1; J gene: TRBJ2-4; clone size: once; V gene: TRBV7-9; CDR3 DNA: TGTGCCAGCAGCTACGGGACAGATAACATTCAGTACTTC; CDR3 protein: CASSYGTDNIQYF
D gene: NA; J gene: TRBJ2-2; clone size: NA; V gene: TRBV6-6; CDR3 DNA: TGTGCCAGCAGTTACTCAAGGACTTATACCGGGGAGCTGTTTTTT; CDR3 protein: CASSYSRTYTGELFF
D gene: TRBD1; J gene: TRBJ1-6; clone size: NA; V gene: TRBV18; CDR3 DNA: TGTGCCAGCTCACCATGGGACAGGCCCCTTTCACCCCTCCACTTT; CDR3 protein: CASSPWDRPLSPLHF
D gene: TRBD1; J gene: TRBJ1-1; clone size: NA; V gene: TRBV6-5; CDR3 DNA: TGTGCCAGCATTGGACAGGGTACTGAAGCTTTCTTT; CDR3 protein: CASIGQGTEAFF
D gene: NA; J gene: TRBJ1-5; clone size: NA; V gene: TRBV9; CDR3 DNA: TGTGCCAGCAGCGTAGGTGAGGGAGGGGGCAATCAGCCCCAGCATTTT; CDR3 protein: CASSVGEGGGNQPQHF
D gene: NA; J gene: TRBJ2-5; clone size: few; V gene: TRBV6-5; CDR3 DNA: TGTGCCAGCAGTCCGGGGCCGGGAGCGTCGGAGACCCAGTACTTC; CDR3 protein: CASSPGPGASETQYF
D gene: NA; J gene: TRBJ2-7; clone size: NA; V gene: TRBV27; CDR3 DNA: TGTGCCAGCAGTCCCCGTACATACTACGAGCAGTACTTC; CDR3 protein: CASSPRTYYEQYF
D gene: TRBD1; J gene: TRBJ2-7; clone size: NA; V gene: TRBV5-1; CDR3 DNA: TGCGCCAGCGGGGTTCTACAGGGGGCTACCTACGAGCAGTACTTC; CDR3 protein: CASGVLQGATYEQYF
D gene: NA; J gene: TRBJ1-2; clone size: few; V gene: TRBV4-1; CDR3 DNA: TGCGCCAGCAGCCAATTCCTGGGCAGGGGCAATTATGGCTACACCTTC; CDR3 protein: CASSQFLGRGNYGYTF
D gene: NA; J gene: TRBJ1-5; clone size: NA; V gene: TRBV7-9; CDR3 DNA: TGTGCCAGCAGCCTCTCCCAGGGGAGCAATCAGCCCCAGCATTTT; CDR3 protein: CASSLSQGSNQPQHF
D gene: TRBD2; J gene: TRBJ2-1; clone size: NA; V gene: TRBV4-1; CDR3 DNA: TGCGCCAGCAGCCAAGCTACTAGCGGGGCGTACAATGAGCAGTTCTTC; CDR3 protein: CASSQATSGAYNEQFF
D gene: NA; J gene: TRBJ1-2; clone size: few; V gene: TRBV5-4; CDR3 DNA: TGTGCCAGCAGCTCGGTCAGGGGTGTTGAAGGAGGCTATGGCTACACCTTC; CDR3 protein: CASSSVRGVEGGYGYTF
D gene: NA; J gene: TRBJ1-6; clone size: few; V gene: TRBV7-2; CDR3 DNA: TGTGCCAGCAGCTTAATGGGACTGAATAATTCACCCCTCCACTTT; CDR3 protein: CASSLMGLNNSPLHF
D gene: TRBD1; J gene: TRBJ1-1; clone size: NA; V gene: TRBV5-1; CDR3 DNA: TGCGCCAGCAGCCCGGGACAGGGGTCGGGCCCCACTGAAGCTTTCTTT; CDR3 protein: CASSPGQGSGPTEAFF
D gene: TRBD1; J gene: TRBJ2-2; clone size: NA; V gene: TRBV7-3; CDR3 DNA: TGTGCCAGCAGCTCGGGACAGGGGAACACCGGGGAGCTGTTTTTT; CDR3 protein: CASSSGQGNTGELFF
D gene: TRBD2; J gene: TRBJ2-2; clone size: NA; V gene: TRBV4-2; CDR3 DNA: TGTGCCAGCAGCCACTGGACTAGCGGGGGCCCTCACACCGGGGAGCTGTTTTTT; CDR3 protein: CASSHWTSGGPHTGELFF
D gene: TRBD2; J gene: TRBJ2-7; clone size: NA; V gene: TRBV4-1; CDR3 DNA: TGCGCCAGCAGCCGCGGACTAGCGGGGGGGCCCTCCTACGAGCAGTACTTC; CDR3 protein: CASSRGLAGGPSYEQYF
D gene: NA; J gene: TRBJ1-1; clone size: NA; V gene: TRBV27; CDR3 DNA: TGTGCCAGCAGCTCCGAACTCAACACTGAAGCTTTCTTT; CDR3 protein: CASSSELNTEAFF